A single sample gave rise to the 17 T cell receptor beta chains below, sequenced in a study of molecular identifiers for immune sequencing clone quantification. Each CDR3 protein gets one entry after TCRdb re-called the PCR reads with MiXCR. Found here are 490,000 or so distinct CDR3 sequences, around 23% of them singletons; the top ten hold around 0.79%. Sequenced material: naive CD8+ T cells from blood, with Jurkat cell RNA spiked in. The subset here: FACS-sorted CD8+CD4-CCR7+CD45RA+ naive T cells. Every receptor here comes from a human donor in good health. Some libraries in this study had Jurkat cell RNA spiked in.

Many counts were recorded for this clonotype. This sequence joins TRBV9 and TRBJ2-7; 7 bases are shared with TRBD1. V gave up 4 bases and J gave up 10 bases; unmatched junction bases: 8. Germline V gives CDR1 SGDLS, CDR2 YYNGEE. The CDR3 length is 12 residues. CDR3 loop: CASSSQGPPQYF. The CDR3 DNA follows: TGTGCCAGCAGCTCACAGGGGCCCCCCCAGTACTTC. Variable domain in full (rest from reference TRBV9 and TRBJ2-7): DSGVTQTPKHLITATGQRVTLRCSPRSGDLSVYWYQQSLDQGLQFLIQYYNGEERAKGNILERFSAQQFPDLHSELNLSSLELGDSALYFCASSSQGPPQYFGPGTRLTVT.

The table lists this clonotype with many counts. V and J are TRBV13 and TRBJ2-3; 7 bases align to TRBD2. The V gene's germline CDR1 is PRHDT and CDR2 FYEKMQ (reference sequence). V dropped 5 bases and J dropped 10; count of bases not matched to a gene: 6. The CDR3 sequence is 12 residues long. CDR3 sequence reads: CASSTGRGAQYF. CDR3 sequence (DNA): TGTGCCAGCAGCACAGGCCGGGGGGCGCAGTATTTT.

This clonotype was detected only a few times. This rearrangement joins TRBV5-1 to TRBJ2-1; D call uncertain. V dropped 3 bases and J dropped 8 bases, with 15 bases sitting between them. Germline assignment: CDR1 SGHRS and CDR2 YFSETQ. The CDR3 is made up of 14 amino acids. CDR3 sequence: CASSSPPSRHEQFF. In nucleotides, the CDR3 is TGCGCCAGCAGCTCCCCACCGAGCCGCCATGAGCAGTTCTTC. Full variable domain (remainder filled in from reference TRBV5-1 and TRBJ2-1): KAGVTQTPRYLIKTRGQQVTLSCSPISGHRSVSWYQQTPGQGLQFLFEYFSETQRNKGNFPGRFSGRQFSNSRSEMNVSTLELGDSALYLCASSSPPSRHEQFFGPGTRLTVL.

V is TRBV29-1 and J is TRBJ1-2, with D hard to call. This CDR3 region has 13 residues. V was cut by 1 base and J by 1 base, with 7 bases left in between. CDR1 and CDR2 (germline): SQVTM, ANQGSEA. This chain's CDR3 is CSVEARLNYGYTF. The CDR3 DNA sequence: TGCAGCGTTGAAGCACGGCTTAACTATGGCTACACCTTC. Combining the CDR3 with reference TRBV29-1 and TRBJ1-2 gives the whole variable domain SAVISQKPSRDICQRGTSLTIQCQVDSQVTMMFWYRQQPGQSLTLIATANQGSEATYESGFVIDKFPISRPNLTFSTLTVSNMSPEDSSIYLCSVEARLNYGYTFGSGTRLTVV.

At least ten counts were recorded for this clonotype. The chain employs TRBV7-8 and TRBJ2-1, with D possibly being TRBD2 (5 bases). The CDR3 runs 16 residues. CDR1 is SGHVS and CDR2 is FQNEAQ in the germline V gene. With 1 base removed from V and 6 bases from J, the gap between germline ends came to 16 bases. The CDR3 is CASSLVRSGGLNEQFF. In DNA form, the CDR3 reads TGTGCCAGCAGCTTAGTGAGAAGCGGCGGACTCAATGAGCAGTTCTTC. Looking up the rest from reference TRBV7-8 and TRBJ2-1 gives the full variable domain: GAGVSQSPRYKVAKRGQDVALRCDPISGHVSLFWYQQALGQGPEFLTYFQNEAQLDKSGLPSDRFFAERPEGSVSTLKIQRTQQEDSAVYLCASSLVRSGGLNEQFFGPGTRLTVL.

This clonotype was seen a handful of times. The V call is TRBV7-6, the J call TRBJ2-5; 9 nucleotides line up with TRBD1. J was trimmed by 4 bases and V by 3 bases; bases with no gene match: 9. Germline CDR1 reads SGHVS; CDR2 reads FNYEAQ. The CDR3 runs to 16 residues. The CDR3 DNA sequence: TGTGCCAGCAGCTTGTCCGCCGGGGACAGGGTAGAGACCCAGTACTTC. It codes for CASSLSAGDRVETQYF.

This clonotype occurred once. This chain joins TRBV14 and TRBJ2-3; maybe TRBD1 (6 bases). CDR1 and CDR2 (germline): SGHDN, FVKESK. Trimming cost V 1 base and J 6 bases, with 17 bases left between them. The CDR3 has 16 amino acids. Written as DNA, the CDR3 is TGTGCCAGCAGCCAAGTCGTTGGCAGGGGATCCGATACGCAGTATTTT. It yields the protein CASSQVVGRGSDTQYF. Filled out from reference TRBV14 and TRBJ2-3, the complete variable domain reads EAGVTQFPSHSVIEKGQTVTLRCDPISGHDNLYWYRRVMGKEIKFLLHFVKESKQDESGMPNNRFLAERTGGTYSTLKVQPAELEDSGVYFCASSQVVGRGSDTQYFGPGTRLTVL.

The rearrangement joins TRBV18 to TRBJ2-7; 14 positions match TRBD2. V lost 3 bases and J lost 0; bases outside the gene matches: 7. The germline CDR1 and CDR2 sequences are KGHSH and LQKENI. The CDR3 totals 18 residues. CDR3 bases: TGTGCCAGCTCACCCGGGACTAGCGGGGGCTCTAGCTCCTACGAGCAGTACTTC. The encoded protein is CASSPGTSGGSSSYEQYF.

Note on this clonotype: A read error may be the cause here, since a much bigger clone is one base away. The chain carries TRBV24-1 and TRBJ2-2; unclear D gene. The length of the CDR3 is 13 residues. In germline, CDR1 is KGHDR, CDR2 SFDVKD. The CDR3 nucleotides are TGTGTCACCAGTGATTTGAGCACCGGGGAGCTGTTTTTT. Its translation is CVTSDLSTGELFF.

The chain joins TRBV19 to TRBJ2-2; D perhaps matches TRBD1 (6 bases). Between the trimmed V and J ends, which lost 1 base and 7 bases, there was a span of 13 bases. The length of the CDR3 is 15 residues. CDR1 is LNHDA and CDR2 is SQIVND in the germline V gene (reference sequence). This CDR3 reads CASSIGQGMDGELFF. CDR3 bases: TGTGCCAGTAGTATAGGGCAGGGGATGGACGGGGAGCTGTTTTTT.

This clonotype was counted between two and nine times. The chain links TRBV5-6 to TRBJ2-7; 9 bases align to TRBD2. This CDR3 has 16 amino acids. In germline, CDR1 is SGHDT, CDR2 YYEEEE. The junction had 13 bases not matched to a gene; V was cut back by 3 bases and J by 6 bases. CDR3 coding DNA: TGTGCCAGCAGCTACCCACTTAGCGGGAGAAGTCGCGAGCAGTACTTC. It specifies CASSYPLSGRSREQYF.

This clonotype has ten or more counts. This chain links TRBV12-3 or TRBV12-4 with TRBJ2-7; 12 bases line up with TRBD2. Trimming took 5 bases from V and 7 from J; bases not matched to a gene: 6. The CDR3 is made up of 14 amino acids. CDR3 protein: CASSPLAGGGEQYF. CDR3 DNA: TGTGCCAGCAGTCCACTAGCGGGAGGTGGTGAGCAGTACTTC.

This clonotype was seen only a few times. The V call is TRBV24-1, the J call TRBJ1-2; no clear D. Germline V gene sequence: CDR1 KGHDR, CDR2 SFDVKD. The CDR3 totals 11 residues. Trimming took 9 bases from V and 3 from J, leaving 7 bases between them. The CDR3 nucleotides read TGTGCCACCGGGGATGACTATGGCTACACCTTC. The encoded protein is CATGDDYGYTF.

The table lists this clonotype with a few counts. The V gene is TRBV5-1, the J gene TRBJ2-1, with D hard to call. The CDR3 is 18 residues long. CDR1 and CDR2 (germline): SGHRS, YFSETQ. V was clipped by 3 bases and J by 0 bases, with 19 bases between them. The CDR3 protein is CASSSDPRRLCSYNEQFF. CDR3 bases: TGCGCCAGCAGCTCTGATCCCCGCCGCTTGTGCTCCTACAATGAGCAGTTCTTC.

This chain joins TRBV27 and TRBJ1-2, with D perhaps TRBD1 (6 bases). The CDR3 is made up of 14 amino acids. The V gene's germline CDR1 is MNHEY and CDR2 SMNVEV (reference sequence). V lost 6 bases, J lost 4 bases, and 15 bases lay in between. CDR3 DNA: TGTGCCAGCAGGAAACAGGGAGCCCTCTATGGCTACACCTTC. This gives the protein CASRKQGALYGYTF.

This clonotype was observed at least ten times. The V gene is TRBV9, the J gene TRBJ2-3; a possible D gene is TRBD1 (5 bases). This CDR3 is built from 14 residues. V shed 2 bases and J shed 2 bases, with 9 bases lying between them. Germline loops: CDR1 SGDLS, CDR2 YYNGEE. CDR3 sequence: CASSVLTATDTQYF. The CDR3 coding sequence is TGTGCCAGCAGCGTCTTGACAGCCACAGATACGCAGTATTTT. Filled out from reference TRBV9 and TRBJ2-3, the complete variable domain reads DSGVTQTPKHLITATGQRVTLRCSPRSGDLSVYWYQQSLDQGLQFLIQYYNGEERAKGNILERFSAQQFPDLHSELNLSSLELGDSALYFCASSVLTATDTQYFGPGTRLTVL.

The table lists this clonotype with many counts. V and J are TRBV7-9 and TRBJ2-7, with 9 bases identical to TRBD1. In germline, CDR1 is SEHNR, CDR2 FQNEAQ (reference sequence). There are 14 residues in the CDR3. With 6 bases clipped from V and 2 bases from J, the junction kept 5 bases outside the gene matches. The CDR3 loop is CASSTQGAAYEQYF. The CDR3 nucleotides are TGTGCCAGCAGTACACAGGGGGCAGCCTACGAGCAGTACTTC.